This T cell receptor (beta chain) was documented in a study of T-cell reconstitution after alpha-beta-depleted transplantation in children. The germline V and J ends were trimmed by 3 bases and 1 base, with 5 bases remaining between them. The germline V gene encodes CDR1 SGHAT and CDR2 FQNNGV. The CDR3 spans 13 residues. There are a few counts of this clonotype. Unique molecular identifiers were incorporated when the TCRbeta library was constructed. TCRdb analysed the PCR reads with MiXCR anew, one entry per CDR3 protein. The table lists 500,000 to 750,000 distinct CDR3 sequences, 10% to 15% of them singletons, with roughly 2.3% in the top ten.

Sequencing was performed on PBMCs, mostly from graft donor cells, taken 360 days after TCRalphabeta/CD19-depleted stem cell transplant. The chain couples TRBV11-2 to TRBJ2-3, with D hard to call. The source is a male patient younger than 18 who had a stem cell transplant for acute myeloid leukemia, so the T cells may come from the graft donor. CDR3: CASSFRRTDTQYF. The CDR3 DNA is TGTGCCAGCAGCTTCCGTCGCACAGATACGCAGTATTTT.